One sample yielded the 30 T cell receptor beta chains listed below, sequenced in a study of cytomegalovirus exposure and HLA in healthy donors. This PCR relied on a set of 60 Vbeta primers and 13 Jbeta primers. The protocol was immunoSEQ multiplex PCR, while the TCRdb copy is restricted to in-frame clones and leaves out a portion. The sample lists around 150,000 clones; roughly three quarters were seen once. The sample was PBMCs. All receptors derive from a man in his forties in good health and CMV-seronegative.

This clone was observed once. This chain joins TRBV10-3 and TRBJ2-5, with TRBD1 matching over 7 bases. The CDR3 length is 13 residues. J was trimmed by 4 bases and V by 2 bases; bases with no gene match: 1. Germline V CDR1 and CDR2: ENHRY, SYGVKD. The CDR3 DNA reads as TGTGCCATCAGTGAGGCAGGGGGAGAGACCCAGTACTTC. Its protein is CAISEAGGETQYF.

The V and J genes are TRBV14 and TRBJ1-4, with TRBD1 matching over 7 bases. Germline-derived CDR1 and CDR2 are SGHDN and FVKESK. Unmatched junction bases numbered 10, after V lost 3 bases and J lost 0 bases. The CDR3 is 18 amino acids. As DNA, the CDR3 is TGTGCCAGCAGCCAGCGACGGGACAGCCTCTCAACTAATGAAAAACTGTTTTTT. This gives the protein CASSQRRDSLSTNEKLFF.

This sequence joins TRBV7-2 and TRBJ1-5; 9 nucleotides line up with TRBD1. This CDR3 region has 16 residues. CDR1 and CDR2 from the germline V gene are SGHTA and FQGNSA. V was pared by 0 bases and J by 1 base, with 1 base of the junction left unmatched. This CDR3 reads CASSLAGQGSNQPQHF. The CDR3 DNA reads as TGTGCCAGCAGCTTAGCTGGACAGGGGAGCAATCAGCCCCAGCATTTT.

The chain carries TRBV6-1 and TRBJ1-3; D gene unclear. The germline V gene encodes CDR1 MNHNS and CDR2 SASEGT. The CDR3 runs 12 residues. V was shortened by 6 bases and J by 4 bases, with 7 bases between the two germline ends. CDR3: CASRPEGNTIYF. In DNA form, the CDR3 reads TGTGCCAGCAGGCCTGAGGGAAACACCATATATTTT.

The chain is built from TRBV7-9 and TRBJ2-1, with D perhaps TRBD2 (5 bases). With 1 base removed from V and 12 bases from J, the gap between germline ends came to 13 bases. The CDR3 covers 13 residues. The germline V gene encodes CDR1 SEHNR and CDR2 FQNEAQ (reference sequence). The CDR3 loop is CASSLDISDGQFF. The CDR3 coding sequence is TGTGCCAGCAGCTTAGATATTAGCGACGGGCAGTTCTTC. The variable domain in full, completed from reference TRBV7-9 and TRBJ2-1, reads DTGVSQNPRHKITKRGQNVTFRCDPISEHNRLYWYRQTLGQGPEFLTYFQNEAQLEKSRLLSDRFSAERPKGSFSTLEIQRTEQGDSAMYLCASSLDISDGQFFGPGTRLTVL.

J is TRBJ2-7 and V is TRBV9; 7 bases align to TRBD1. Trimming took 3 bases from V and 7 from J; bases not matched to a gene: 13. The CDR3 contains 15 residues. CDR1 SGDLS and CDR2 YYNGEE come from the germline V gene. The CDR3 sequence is CASSGGQALGREQYF. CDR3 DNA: TGTGCCAGCAGCGGAGGACAGGCCCTTGGCAGGGAGCAGTACTTC.

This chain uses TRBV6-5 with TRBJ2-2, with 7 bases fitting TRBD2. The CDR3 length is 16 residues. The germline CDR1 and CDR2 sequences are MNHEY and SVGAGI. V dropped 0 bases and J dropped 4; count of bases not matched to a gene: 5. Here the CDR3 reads CASSYSPAGTTGELFF. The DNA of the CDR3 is TGTGCCAGCAGTTACTCTCCAGCGGGGACCACCGGGGAGCTGTTTTTT.

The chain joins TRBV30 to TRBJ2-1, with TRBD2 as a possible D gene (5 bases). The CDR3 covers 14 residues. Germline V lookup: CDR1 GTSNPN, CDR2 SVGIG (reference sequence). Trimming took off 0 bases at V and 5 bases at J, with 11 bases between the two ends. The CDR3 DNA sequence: TGTGCCTGGAGTGTACTTGCTAGCCACAATGAGCAGTTCTTC. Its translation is CAWSVLASHNEQFF.

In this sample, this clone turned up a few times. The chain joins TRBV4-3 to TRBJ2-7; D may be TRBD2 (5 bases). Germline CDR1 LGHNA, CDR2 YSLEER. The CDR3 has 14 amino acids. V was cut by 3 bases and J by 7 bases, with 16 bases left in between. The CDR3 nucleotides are TGCGCCAGCAGCCACGGTCCTAGGCGCGGGGAGCAGTACTTC. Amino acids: CASSHGPRRGEQYF.

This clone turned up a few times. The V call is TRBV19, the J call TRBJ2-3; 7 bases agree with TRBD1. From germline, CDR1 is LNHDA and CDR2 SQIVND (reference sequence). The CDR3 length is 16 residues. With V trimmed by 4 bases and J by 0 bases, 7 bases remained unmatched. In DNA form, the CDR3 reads TGTGCCAGTAGTACCCAAGGACAGGCCAGCACAGATACGCAGTATTTT. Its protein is CASSTQGQASTDTQYF.

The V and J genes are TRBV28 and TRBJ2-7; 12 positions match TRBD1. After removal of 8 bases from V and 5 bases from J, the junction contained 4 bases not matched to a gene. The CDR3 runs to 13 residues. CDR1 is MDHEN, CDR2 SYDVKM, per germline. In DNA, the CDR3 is TGTGCCAGCTCCGGGACAGGGGGCCACGAGCAGTACTTC. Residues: CASSGTGGHEQYF.

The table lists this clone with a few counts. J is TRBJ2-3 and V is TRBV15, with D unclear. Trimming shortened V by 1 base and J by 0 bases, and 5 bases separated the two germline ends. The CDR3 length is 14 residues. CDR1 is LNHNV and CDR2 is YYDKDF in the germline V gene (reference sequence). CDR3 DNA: TGTGCCACCAGCAGAGCAGGTAGCACAGATACGCAGTATTTT. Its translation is CATSRAGSTDTQYF.

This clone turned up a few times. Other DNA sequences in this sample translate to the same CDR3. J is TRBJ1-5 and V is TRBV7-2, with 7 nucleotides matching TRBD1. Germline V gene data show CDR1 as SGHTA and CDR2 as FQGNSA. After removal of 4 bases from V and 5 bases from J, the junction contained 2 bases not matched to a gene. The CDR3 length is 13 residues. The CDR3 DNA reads TGTGCCAGCAGCTATGACAGGGATCAGCCCCAGCATTTT. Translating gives CASSYDRDQPQHF.

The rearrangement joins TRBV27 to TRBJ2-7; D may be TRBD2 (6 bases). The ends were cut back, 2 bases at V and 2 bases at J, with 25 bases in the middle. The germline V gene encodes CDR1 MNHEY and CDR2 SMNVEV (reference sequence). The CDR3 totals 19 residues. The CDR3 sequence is CASSLTPTLGLLSTYEQYF. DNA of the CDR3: TGTGCCAGCAGTTTAACCCCAACCCTTGGACTATTGTCCACCTACGAGCAGTACTTC.

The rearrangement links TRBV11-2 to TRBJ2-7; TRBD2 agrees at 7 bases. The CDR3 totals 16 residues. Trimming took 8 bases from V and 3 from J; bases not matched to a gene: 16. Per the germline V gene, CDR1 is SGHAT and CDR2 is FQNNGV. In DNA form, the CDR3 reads TGTGCCAGCCGGGGCGAAAGAGGACTAGATCGCTACGAGCAGTACTTC. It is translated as CASRGERGLDRYEQYF.

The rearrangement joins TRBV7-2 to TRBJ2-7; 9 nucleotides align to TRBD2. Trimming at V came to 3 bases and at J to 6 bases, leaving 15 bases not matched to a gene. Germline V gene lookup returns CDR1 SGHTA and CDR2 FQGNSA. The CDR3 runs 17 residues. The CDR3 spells CASSLWGGLAGRGEQYF. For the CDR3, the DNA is TGTGCCAGCAGCTTGTGGGGGGGCCTAGCGGGAAGGGGCGAGCAGTACTTC.

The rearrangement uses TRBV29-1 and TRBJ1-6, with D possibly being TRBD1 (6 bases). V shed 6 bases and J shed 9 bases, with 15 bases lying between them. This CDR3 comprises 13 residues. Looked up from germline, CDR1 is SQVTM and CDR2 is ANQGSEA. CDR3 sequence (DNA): TGCAGCGTCGGGTCAGGGGCAGGTTCACCCCTCCACTTT. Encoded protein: CSVGSGAGSPLHF. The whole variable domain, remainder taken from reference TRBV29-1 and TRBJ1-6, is SAVISQKPSRDICQRGTSLTIQCQVDSQVTMMFWYRQQPGQSLTLIATANQGSEATYESGFVIDKFPISRPNLTFSTLTVSNMSPEDSSIYLCSVGSGAGSPLHFGNGTRLTVT.

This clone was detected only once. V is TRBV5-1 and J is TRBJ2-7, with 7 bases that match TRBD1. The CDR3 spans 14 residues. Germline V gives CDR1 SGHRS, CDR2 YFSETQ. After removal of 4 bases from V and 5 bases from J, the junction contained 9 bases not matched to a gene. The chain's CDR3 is CASSEGQPPHEQYF. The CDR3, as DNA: TGCGCCAGCAGCGAGGGACAGCCCCCCCACGAGCAGTACTTC.

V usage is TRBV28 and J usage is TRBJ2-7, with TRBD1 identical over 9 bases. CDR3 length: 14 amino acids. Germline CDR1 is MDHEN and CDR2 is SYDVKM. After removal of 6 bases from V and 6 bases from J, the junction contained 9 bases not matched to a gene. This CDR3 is CASSWDRELSEQYF. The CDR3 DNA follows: TGTGCCAGCAGCTGGGACAGGGAACTCTCCGAGCAGTACTTC. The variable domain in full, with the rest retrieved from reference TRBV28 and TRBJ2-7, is DVKVTQSSRYLVKRTGEKVFLECVQDMDHENMFWYRQDPGLGLRLIYFSYDVKMKEKGDIPEGYSVSREKKERFSLILESASTNQTSMYLCASSWDRELSEQYFGPGTRLTVT.

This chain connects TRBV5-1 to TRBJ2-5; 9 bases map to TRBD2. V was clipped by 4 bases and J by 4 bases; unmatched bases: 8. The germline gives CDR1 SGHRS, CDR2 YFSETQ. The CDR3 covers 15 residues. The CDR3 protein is CASSPRLAEAETQYF. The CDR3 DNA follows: TGCGCCAGCAGCCCCCGACTAGCGGAAGCAGAGACCCAGTACTTC.

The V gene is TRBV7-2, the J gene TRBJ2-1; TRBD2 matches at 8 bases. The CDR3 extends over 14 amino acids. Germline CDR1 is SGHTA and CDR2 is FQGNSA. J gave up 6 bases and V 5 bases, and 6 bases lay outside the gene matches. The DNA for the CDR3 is TGTGCCAGCAGCCCCCGGGCGGGAGGCAATGAGCAGTTCTTC. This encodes CASSPRAGGNEQFF. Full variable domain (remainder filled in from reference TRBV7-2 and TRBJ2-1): GAGVSQSPSNKVTEKGKDVELRCDPISGHTALYWYRQSLGQGLEFLIYFQGNSAPDKSGLPSDRFSAERTGGSVSTLTIQRTQQEDSAVYLCASSPRAGGNEQFFGPGTRLTVL.

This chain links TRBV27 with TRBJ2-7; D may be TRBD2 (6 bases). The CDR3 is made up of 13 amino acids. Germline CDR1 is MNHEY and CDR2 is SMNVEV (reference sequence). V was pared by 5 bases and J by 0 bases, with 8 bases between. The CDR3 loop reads CASSVGLSYEQYF. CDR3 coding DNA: TGTGCCAGCAGTGTGGGACTCTCCTACGAGCAGTACTTC.

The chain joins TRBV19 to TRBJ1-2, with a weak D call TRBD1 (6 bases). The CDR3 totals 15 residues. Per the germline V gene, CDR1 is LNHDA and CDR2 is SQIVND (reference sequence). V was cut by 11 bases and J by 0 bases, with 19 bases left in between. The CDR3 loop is CASNRALEANYGYTF. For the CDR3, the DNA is TGTGCCTCTAACAGGGCCCTTGAAGCTAACTATGGCTACACCTTC. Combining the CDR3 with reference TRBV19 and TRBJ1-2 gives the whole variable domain DGGITQSPKYLFRKEGQNVTLSCEQNLNHDAMYWYRQDPGQGLRLIYYSQIVNDFQKGDIAEGYSVSREKKESFPLTVTSAQKNPTAFYLCASNRALEANYGYTFGSGTRLTVV.

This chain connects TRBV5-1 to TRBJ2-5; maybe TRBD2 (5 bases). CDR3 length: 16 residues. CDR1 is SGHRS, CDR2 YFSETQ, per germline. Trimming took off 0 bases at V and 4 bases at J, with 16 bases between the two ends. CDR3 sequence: CASSLALVGMGETQYF. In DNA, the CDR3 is TGCGCCAGCAGCTTGGCACTAGTGGGGATGGGAGAGACCCAGTACTTC.

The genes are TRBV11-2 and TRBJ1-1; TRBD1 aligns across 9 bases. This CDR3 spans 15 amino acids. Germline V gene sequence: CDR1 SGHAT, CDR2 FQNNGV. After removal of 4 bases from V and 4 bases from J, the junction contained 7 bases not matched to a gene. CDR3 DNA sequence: TGTGCCAGCAGCTCAACAGGGGGCTGGGGCACTGAAGCTTTCTTT. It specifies CASSSTGGWGTEAFF. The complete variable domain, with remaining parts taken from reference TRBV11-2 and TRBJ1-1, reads EAGVAQSPRYKIIEKRQSVAFWCNPISGHATLYWYQQILGQGPKLLIQFQNNGVVDDSQLPKDRFSAERLKGVDSTLKIQPAKLEDSAVYLCASSSTGGWGTEAFFGQGTRLTVV.

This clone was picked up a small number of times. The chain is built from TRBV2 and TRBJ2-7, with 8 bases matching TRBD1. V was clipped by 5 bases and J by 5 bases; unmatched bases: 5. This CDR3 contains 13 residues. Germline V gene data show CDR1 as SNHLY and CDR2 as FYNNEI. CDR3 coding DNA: TGTGCCAGCAGTATACAGGGGGGTCACGAGCAGTACTTC. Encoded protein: CASSIQGGHEQYF.

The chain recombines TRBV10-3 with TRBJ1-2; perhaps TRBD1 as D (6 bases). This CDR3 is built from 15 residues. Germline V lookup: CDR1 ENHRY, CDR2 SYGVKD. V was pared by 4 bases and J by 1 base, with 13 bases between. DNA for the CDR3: TGTGCCATCAGTGGGGGGACACCCTATAACTATGGCTACACCTTC. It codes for CAISGGTPYNYGYTF.

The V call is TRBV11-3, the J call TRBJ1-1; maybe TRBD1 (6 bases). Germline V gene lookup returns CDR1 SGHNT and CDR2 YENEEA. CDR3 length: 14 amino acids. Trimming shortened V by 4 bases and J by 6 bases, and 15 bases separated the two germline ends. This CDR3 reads CASSSQGEKAEAFF. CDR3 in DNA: TGTGCCAGCAGCTCACAGGGCGAGAAGGCTGAAGCTTTCTTT.

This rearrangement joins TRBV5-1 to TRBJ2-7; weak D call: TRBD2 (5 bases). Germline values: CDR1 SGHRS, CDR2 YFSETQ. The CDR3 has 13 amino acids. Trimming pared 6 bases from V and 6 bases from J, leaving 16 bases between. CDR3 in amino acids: CASTFGPRGEQYF. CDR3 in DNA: TGCGCCAGCACGTTCGGGCCCCGGGGCGAGCAGTACTTC.

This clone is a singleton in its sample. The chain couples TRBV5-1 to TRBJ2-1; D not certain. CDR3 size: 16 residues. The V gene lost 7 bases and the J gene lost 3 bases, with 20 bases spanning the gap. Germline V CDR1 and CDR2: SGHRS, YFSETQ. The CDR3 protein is CASSRPDLSFYNEQFF. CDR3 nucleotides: TGCGCCAGCTCGAGGCCTGACCTTAGCTTCTACAATGAGCAGTTCTTC.